These T cell receptor beta chains were read from a single sample in a study of cytomegalovirus exposure and HLA in healthy donors. The repertoire was sequenced with immunoSEQ multiplex PCR; TCRdb's copy has only in-frame clones and lacks some. The table includes 95,000 to 100,000 clones, more than 70% detected once. Sequencing was carried out using PBMCs. The receptors shown here come from a man aged 30-40 years in good health and CMV-seronegative. Each CDR3 is given with its conserved first and last residue. D genes are given only for firm matches. Size is stated for part of the rows, as once, few or many counts, or as a class when the clone is expanded.

cdr3_nt cdr3_aa v_call d_call j_call clone_size
TGTGCCACCAGCAATCCGACCGGGACTCTGACCAGCCAGGATCGAGACGAGCAGTACTTC CATSNPTGTLTSQDRDEQYF TRBV15 - TRBJ2-7 once
TGTGCCAGCAGCCAAGACCAGGAAAATTCACCCCTCCACTTT CASSQDQENSPLHF TRBV4-2 - TRBJ1-6 few
TGCGCCAGCAGCTTCAGAGGGGAGGACACCGGGGAGCTGTTTTTT CASSFRGEDTGELFF TRBV5-1 - TRBJ2-2 -
TGCGCCAGCAGCGTGAACAGGGCCTCTGGATATAGCGAGCAGTACTTC CASSVNRASGYSEQYF TRBV5-1 - TRBJ2-7 -
TGTGCCAGCAGCTTGGAGCCTAGTGTCTCCACTGAAGCTTTCTTT CASSLEPSVSTEAFF TRBV5-6 - TRBJ1-1 -
TGTGCCAGCAGCCGTGGACAGGGGAATTCACCCCTCCACTTT CASSRGQGNSPLHF TRBV5-6 TRBD1 TRBJ1-6 -
TGTGCCAGCAGCTCCGGGGCGGGGAGCACAGATACGCAGTATTTT CASSSGAGSTDTQYF TRBV9 - TRBJ2-3 once
TGCGCCAGCAGCCAAGACGACAATGAGCAGTTCTTC CASSQDDNEQFF TRBV4-3 - TRBJ2-1 -
TGTGCCAGCAGTTTATGGGGGCTAGCGGGGGGGCCAAATACGCAGTATTTT CASSLWGLAGGPNTQYF TRBV28 TRBD2 TRBJ2-3 -
TGTGCCAGCACCGGGGTCAGGAGCAATCAGCCCCAGCATTTT CASTGVRSNQPQHF TRBV28 - TRBJ1-5 -
TGCAGCGTCGTACTAGCGGGAGGACGTAATACGCAGTATTTT CSVVLAGGRNTQYF TRBV29-1 TRBD2 TRBJ2-3 -
TGCGCCAGCAGCCCGACAGTGCTGGAGAATCAGCCCCAGCATTTT CASSPTVLENQPQHF TRBV4-3 - TRBJ1-5 -
TGTGCCAGCAGCGGGGGGACTCGAACCTACGAGCAGTACTTC CASSGGTRTYEQYF TRBV2 TRBD2 TRBJ2-7 -
TGTGCCAGCAGTGTCCAGACATACAATGAGCAGTTCTTC CASSVQTYNEQFF TRBV2 - TRBJ2-1 few
TGTGCCCTTGGGACAACCCCTGGGAAGGAAAAACTGTTTTTT CALGTTPGKEKLFF TRBV30 - TRBJ1-4 -
TGTGCTAGTGGTTTGGTAATCTCTGGACTAGCGGGGGGGATAGATACGCAGTATTTT CASGLVISGLAGGIDTQYF TRBV12-5 TRBD2 TRBJ2-3 -
TGTGCCAGCAGAAACGGCCTAGCGGGAGACTTGGAGACCCAGTACTTC CASRNGLAGDLETQYF TRBV28 TRBD2 TRBJ2-5 -
TGTGCCCTAAAGAGGGAACTAGATGCAGATGAGCAGTTCTTC CALKRELDADEQFF TRBV30 - TRBJ2-1 -
TGTGCCAGCAGCCGAAATTACAGGGGGCCTGGGGCCAACGTCCTGACTTTC CASSRNYRGPGANVLTF TRBV27 TRBD1 TRBJ2-6 -
TGTGCCAGCCAAGCAGGGAACGATTCACCCCTCCACTTT CASQAGNDSPLHF TRBV19 - TRBJ1-6 -
TGTGCCAGCAGTCCAAACAGGGGGCTTTTCACTGAAGCTTTCTTT CASSPNRGLFTEAFF TRBV28 TRBD1 TRBJ1-1 -
TGTGCTAAGCAGAAAAGGGGACAAAGGAGCACTGAAGCTTTCTTT CAKQKRGQRSTEAFF TRBV2 - TRBJ1-1 -
TGTGCCAGCAGCCCCTGGGGCGAGAAGGGCACCGGGGAGCTGTTTTTT CASSPWGEKGTGELFF TRBV13 - TRBJ2-2 few
TGTGCCAGCAGCCCGACTAGCTCTGGAAACACCATATATTTT CASSPTSSGNTIYF TRBV7-8 - TRBJ1-3 -
TGTGCCAGCAGCCAGATGACAGGACAGGGAGGTAAAGCTTTCTTT CASSQMTGQGGKAFF TRBV5-5 TRBD1 TRBJ1-1 -
TGTGCCAGCAGCCACCGCAGGGGAAACACCGGGGAGCTGTTTTTT CASSHRRGNTGELFF TRBV11-3 - TRBJ2-2 -
TGCGCCAGCAGCCAAGGTTTGAGAGGCTACACCTTC CASSQGLRGYTF TRBV4-1 - TRBJ1-2 once
TGTGCCAGCAGTTACGCCCAGTACACAGATACGCAGTATTTT CASSYAQYTDTQYF TRBV6-5 - TRBJ2-3 -
TGTGCCAGCACCCGAGGGGGGGGATCCAGCGAGCAGTACTTC CASTRGGGSSEQYF TRBV7-9 - TRBJ2-7 -
TGTGCCAGTAGTTCCGGGACTAGCGGGACCACAGATACGCAGTATTTT CASSSGTSGTTDTQYF TRBV19 TRBD2 TRBJ2-3 -
TGCGTACGCAGGTGGGAGGTGATACAAGAGACCCAGTACTTC CVRRWEVIQETQYF TRBV21-1 - TRBJ2-5 -
TGTGCCTGGACTGTTAGCGGGGGAGGCGAGCAGTACTTC CAWTVSGGGEQYF TRBV30 TRBD2 TRBJ2-7 once
TGCGCCAGCAGCGCGGGTTGGGACAGGGGGAACTATGGCTACACCTTC CASSAGWDRGNYGYTF TRBV4-1 TRBD1 TRBJ1-2 -
TGTGCCAGCAGTGTTCCGCGGGGATCCTACGAGCAGTACTTC CASSVPRGSYEQYF TRBV6-1 - TRBJ2-7 few
TGTGCCAGTAGTATTCTCCATGCGATGGATACGCAGTATTTT CASSILHAMDTQYF TRBV19 - TRBJ2-3 -
TGCGCCAGCAGCCAACTACAGGTGACCGCTGAAAAACTGTTTTTT CASSQLQVTAEKLFF TRBV4-1 - TRBJ1-4 once
TGCGCCAGCAGCCTCGGGACAGTATACAATGAGCAGTTCTTC CASSLGTVYNEQFF TRBV5-1 TRBD1 TRBJ2-1 -
TGCGCCAGCAGCTCTTATTCTTCTGGGGCCAACGTCCTGACTTTC CASSSYSSGANVLTF TRBV5-1 - TRBJ2-6 -
TGCGCCAGCAGCTTCGACAGTTCCGGGACTAGTTACAATGAGCAGTTCTTC CASSFDSSGTSYNEQFF TRBV5-1 TRBD2 TRBJ2-1 -
TGTGCCAGTAGTATGCGGACAGGGAATGATGGCTACACCTTC CASSMRTGNDGYTF TRBV19 TRBD1 TRBJ1-2 -
TGCGCCAGCAGCCAAGTCGGACTAGCGGGAGGAGGCAATGAGCAGTTCTTC CASSQVGLAGGGNEQFF TRBV4-1 TRBD2 TRBJ2-1 once
TGTGCCAGCAGTAAAAACAGAGATTTTTACGAGCAGTACTTC CASSKNRDFYEQYF TRBV6-5 - TRBJ2-7 -
TGTGCCAGCACCGGGGGGGCAACCCAGTACTTC CASTGGATQYF TRBV27 TRBD2 TRBJ2-5 -
TGTGCCAGCAGCGTTAACGGGAGGGGTACAGATACGCAGTATTTT CASSVNGRGTDTQYF TRBV9 TRBD2 TRBJ2-3 -
TGTGCCAGCAGCGCGCCGCTGAAGACTTCTGGGGCCAACGTCCTGACTTTC CASSAPLKTSGANVLTF TRBV9 - TRBJ2-6 -
TGCGCCAGCAGCGCTATCGGGACAGGCGATTCCTACGAGCAGTACTTC CASSAIGTGDSYEQYF TRBV5-1 TRBD1 TRBJ2-7 -
TGTGCCAGCAGCTTGAGGAGAGGAGGGAGCCGGGAGCTGTTTTTT CASSLRRGGSRELFF TRBV7-9 - TRBJ2-2 once
TGTGCCAGCAGCCGGGGACAGGGGTCCACCTACGAGCAGTACTTC CASSRGQGSTYEQYF TRBV6-5 TRBD1 TRBJ2-7 -
TGTGCCAGCAGCTCGGGGGTAGCTGCGGGAGTCCACGAGCAGTACTTC CASSSGVAAGVHEQYF TRBV7-6 TRBD2 TRBJ2-7 -
TGTGCCAGCAGCGTCGGACCGGGACAAGACTACGAGCAGTACTTC CASSVGPGQDYEQYF TRBV9 - TRBJ2-7 -
TGTGCCATCAGTGACAAACAGACGGGAAGTACGGCTAATGAAAAACTGTTTTTT CAISDKQTGSTANEKLFF TRBV10-3 - TRBJ1-4 -
TGTGCCAGCAGTTTTGTGGCAGGGGGTATTAGCAATCAGCCCCAGCATTTT CASSFVAGGISNQPQHF TRBV27 TRBD1 TRBJ1-5 -
TGTGCCAGCAGCTTGGGCGGGGCATCCTACGAGCAGTACTTC CASSLGGASYEQYF TRBV7-9 - TRBJ2-7 -